Listed below are T cell receptor beta chains from one sample, sequenced in a study of blood T cell repertoires in COVID-19. Repertoires were generated with immunoSEQ multiplex PCR, while TCRdb's copy carries only in-frame clones and drops some. Found here are roughly 170,000 clones, over 75% of them singletons; the top ten hold around 24%. Sequencing was performed on peripheral blood. The source is a woman aged 70-85 years with acute or convalescent COVID-19. CDR3s include the opening cysteine and the closing phenylalanine or tryptophan. Fields, in order: clone size, D gene, V gene, J gene, CDR3 DNA, CDR3 protein. D genes are given only for firm matches. Clone size appears in some rows only: once, few, many, or a class for an expanded clone.

abundance: .; d_gene: TRBD2; v_gene: TRBV6-5; j_gene: TRBJ2-7; CDR3nt: TGTGCCATCAAAATTACTAGCGGGGACTCCTACGAGCAGTACTTC; CDR3aa: CAIKITSGDSYEQYF
abundance: .; d_gene: .; v_gene: TRBV19; j_gene: TRBJ1-2; CDR3nt: TGTGCCAGTAGTTCTTACTCACCAGGGGAAAATGGCTACACCTTC; CDR3aa: CASSSYSPGENGYTF
abundance: .; d_gene: .; v_gene: TRBV5-6; j_gene: TRBJ1-2; CDR3nt: TGTGCCAGCAGCTTTCAACAAGGGGAAGGTGGCTACACCTTC; CDR3aa: CASSFQQGEGGYTF
abundance: .; d_gene: .; v_gene: TRBV12-3/TRBV12-4; j_gene: TRBJ2-5; CDR3nt: TGTGCCAGCAGTATACGCGGGGGCGGGACCCAGTACTTC; CDR3aa: CASSIRGGGTQYF
abundance: .; d_gene: .; v_gene: TRBV4-1; j_gene: TRBJ2-4; CDR3nt: TGCGCCAGCAGCCAAGATCTCCAGGTCGCCGGAAACATTCAGTACTTC; CDR3aa: CASSQDLQVAGNIQYF
abundance: .; d_gene: .; v_gene: TRBV5-1; j_gene: TRBJ2-3; CDR3nt: TGCGCCAGCAGGCGGGACTCTAGCACAGATACGCAGTATTTT; CDR3aa: CASRRDSSTDTQYF
abundance: few; d_gene: .; v_gene: TRBV5-1; j_gene: TRBJ1-1; CDR3nt: TGCGCCAGCAGCTTGATCGGGGTCGGGAACACTGAAGCTTTCTTT; CDR3aa: CASSLIGVGNTEAFF
abundance: .; d_gene: .; v_gene: TRBV5-8; j_gene: TRBJ1-5; CDR3nt: TGTGCCAGCCATCGGGAATACAATCAGCCCCAGCATTTT; CDR3aa: CASHREYNQPQHF
abundance: .; d_gene: TRBD2; v_gene: TRBV2; j_gene: TRBJ2-2; CDR3nt: TGTGCCAGCACCGTGGATTCTCCGGGACTAGGGAACACCGGGGAGCTGTTTTTT; CDR3aa: CASTVDSPGLGNTGELFF
abundance: .; d_gene: .; v_gene: TRBV5-1; j_gene: TRBJ2-1; CDR3nt: TGCGCCAGCAGCCTTAGCGTCGGTGAGCAGTTCTTC; CDR3aa: CASSLSVGEQFF
abundance: .; d_gene: TRBD1; v_gene: TRBV6-6; j_gene: TRBJ2-7; CDR3nt: TGTGCCAGCAGTTACTCCACAGGGGGCTACGAGCAGTACTTC; CDR3aa: CASSYSTGGYEQYF
abundance: .; d_gene: TRBD2; v_gene: TRBV15; j_gene: TRBJ2-7; CDR3nt: TGTGCCACCAGCAGAGATCTTACTAGCGGGAGCCTCGAGCAGTACTTC; CDR3aa: CATSRDLTSGSLEQYF
abundance: .; d_gene: .; v_gene: TRBV7-2; j_gene: TRBJ1-2; CDR3nt: TGTGCCAGCAGCTTCCCACAGGTCTATGGCTACACCTTC; CDR3aa: CASSFPQVYGYTF
abundance: few; d_gene: .; v_gene: TRBV7-6; j_gene: TRBJ2-2; CDR3nt: TGTGCCAGCACGGCAGGGGACACCGGGGAGCTGTTTTTT; CDR3aa: CASTAGDTGELFF
abundance: .; d_gene: TRBD1; v_gene: TRBV6-5; j_gene: TRBJ2-1; CDR3nt: TGTGCCAGCATGATGGGACAGGGAAACAATGAGCAGTTCTTC; CDR3aa: CASMMGQGNNEQFF
abundance: .; d_gene: .; v_gene: TRBV18; j_gene: TRBJ2-5; CDR3nt: TGTGCCAGCTCTGAGGGCCAGGAAGAGACCCAGTACTTC; CDR3aa: CASSEGQEETQYF
abundance: .; d_gene: .; v_gene: TRBV10-3; j_gene: TRBJ1-6; CDR3nt: TGTGCCATCAGTGAGTGGGGGGAGAATTCACCCCTCCACTTT; CDR3aa: CAISEWGENSPLHF
abundance: few; d_gene: TRBD1; v_gene: TRBV9; j_gene: TRBJ2-7; CDR3nt: TGTGCCAGCAGCGTAGGGGGACAGGGGTCCTACGAGCAGTACTTC; CDR3aa: CASSVGGQGSYEQYF
abundance: few; d_gene: TRBD2; v_gene: TRBV2; j_gene: TRBJ2-5; CDR3nt: TGTGCCACCAATAGCGGGAGCGGGGAGACCCAGTACTTC; CDR3aa: CATNSGSGETQYF
abundance: .; d_gene: .; v_gene: TRBV4-1; j_gene: TRBJ2-5; CDR3nt: TGCGCCAGCAGCCAAGAACCTGCGGACTGGGAGACCCAGTACTTC; CDR3aa: CASSQEPADWETQYF
abundance: .; d_gene: .; v_gene: TRBV5-4; j_gene: TRBJ2-7; CDR3nt: TGTGCCAGCAGCTTAGGACTAACCAACTCCTACGAGCAGTACTTC; CDR3aa: CASSLGLTNSYEQYF
abundance: .; d_gene: TRBD1; v_gene: TRBV5-4; j_gene: TRBJ1-2; CDR3nt: TGTGCCAGCCGACAGGGGGCGAGTGGTGGCTATGGCTACACCTTC; CDR3aa: CASRQGASGGYGYTF
abundance: .; d_gene: .; v_gene: TRBV5-1; j_gene: TRBJ1-1; CDR3nt: TGCGCCAGCACGGAGGAACGGATGGATGCGAACACTGAAGCTTTCTTT; CDR3aa: CASTEERMDANTEAFF
abundance: .; d_gene: .; v_gene: TRBV6-2/TRBV6-3; j_gene: TRBJ2-7; CDR3nt: TGTGCCAGCAGTTACGCGGCAGAGGGCGAGCAGTACTTC; CDR3aa: CASSYAAEGEQYF
abundance: .; d_gene: TRBD2; v_gene: TRBV19; j_gene: TRBJ2-3; CDR3nt: TGTGCCAGTAGTATACCAACTAGCGATTACACAGATACGCAGTATTTT; CDR3aa: CASSIPTSDYTDTQYF
abundance: .; d_gene: TRBD1; v_gene: TRBV27; j_gene: TRBJ2-7; CDR3nt: TGTGCCAGCAGCCCGACAGGGGACCCATACGAGCAGTACTTC; CDR3aa: CASSPTGDPYEQYF
abundance: .; d_gene: TRBD1; v_gene: TRBV6-5; j_gene: TRBJ1-3; CDR3nt: TGTGCCAGCATCGGGACAGGCCCTGGAAACACCATATATTTT; CDR3aa: CASIGTGPGNTIYF
abundance: .; d_gene: TRBD1; v_gene: TRBV7-9; j_gene: TRBJ2-7; CDR3nt: TGTGCCAGCAGCTTAGGGACAGGGGGACTCTACGAGCAGTACTTC; CDR3aa: CASSLGTGGLYEQYF
abundance: .; d_gene: TRBD2; v_gene: TRBV2; j_gene: TRBJ2-1; CDR3nt: TGTGCCAGCAAAAAAGCTCTAGCGGGGGCCTACAATGAGCAGTTCTTC; CDR3aa: CASKKALAGAYNEQFF
abundance: .; d_gene: .; v_gene: TRBV14; j_gene: TRBJ2-2; CDR3nt: TGTGCCAGCAGTAGATCCGGGGAGCTGTTTTTT; CDR3aa: CASSRSGELFF
abundance: .; d_gene: TRBD1; v_gene: TRBV5-4; j_gene: TRBJ2-6; CDR3nt: TGTGCCAGCAGCGACAGGGGGACTGGGGCCAACGTCCTGACTTTC; CDR3aa: CASSDRGTGANVLTF